Listed below are T cell receptor beta chains from one sample, sequenced in a study of shared clonotypes between healthy human individuals. TCRdb's table, derived via immunoSEQ multiplex PCR, lists solely in-frame clones and lacks some. The repertoire consists of 2 million to 2.5 million clones, with 90% to 97% occurring once and the leading ten covering over 0.1%. Sequencing was done on a sample of naive CD4+ T cells sorted from blood. The receptors come from a man between 18 and 35 years old in good health. Both conserved end residues are part of each CDR3. The order of the fields is clone size, J gene, D gene, V gene, CDR3 protein, CDR3 DNA. A D gene is named only where the DNA matches it firmly. The size entry is marked missing in some rows and otherwise reads once, few, many or a size class.

>NA|TRBJ2-5|TRBD2|TRBV7-2
CASSLALLAGGGGTQYF
TGTGCCAGCAGCTTAGCGCTACTAGCGGGAGGAGGAGGGACCCAGTACTTC
>NA|TRBJ1-2|NA|TRBV7-9
CASSLYTPQGNYGYTF
TGTGCCAGCAGCTTGTATACACCCCAGGGGAACTATGGCTACACCTTC
>NA|TRBJ1-3|TRBD1|TRBV30
CAWDTGDGNTIYF
TGTGCCTGGGACACAGGGGATGGAAACACCATATATTTT
>NA|TRBJ2-5|NA|TRBV27
CASRQKDRGIETQYF
TGTGCCAGCAGGCAGAAGGATAGGGGTATAGAGACCCAGTACTTC
>NA|TRBJ1-4|TRBD1|TRBV6-5
CASRDRGRGEKLFF
TGTGCCAGCAGAGACAGGGGGCGCGGCGAAAAACTGTTTTTT
>NA|TRBJ1-2|NA|TRBV29-1
CSVGSGLNYGYTF
TGCAGCGTTGGGTCGGGTCTCAACTATGGCTACACCTTC
>NA|TRBJ1-6|TRBD1|TRBV27
CASKTGDNSPLHF
TGTGCCAGTAAGACAGGGGATAATTCACCCCTCCACTTT
>NA|TRBJ1-3|TRBD1|TRBV5-6
CASSRTGVGNTIYF
TGTGCCAGCAGCCGTACAGGGGTTGGAAACACCATATATTTT
>once|TRBJ1-5|NA|TRBV7-8
CASSLAWENSNQPQHF
TGTGCCAGCAGCTTAGCATGGGAGAACAGTAATCAGCCCCAGCATTTT
>NA|TRBJ2-1|TRBD2|TRBV7-8
CASSLRESGGATSEQFF
TGTGCCAGCAGCTTAAGGGAAAGCGGGGGCGCTACAAGTGAGCAGTTCTTC
>NA|TRBJ2-2|NA|TRBV5-4
CASSPQGQLSGELFF
TGTGCCAGCAGCCCACAAGGACAGCTCTCCGGGGAGCTGTTTTTT
>NA|TRBJ1-3|NA|TRBV6-6
CASATGHSGNTIYF
TGTGCCAGCGCTACAGGTCACTCTGGAAACACCATATATTTT
>once|TRBJ2-7|NA|TRBV6-1
CASSEGRVGSYEQYF
TGTGCCAGCAGTGAAGGGAGGGTGGGGTCCTACGAGCAGTACTTC
>NA|TRBJ1-2|NA|TRBV27
CASSPRHPSYGYTF
TGTGCCAGCAGTCCCAGACACCCCTCCTATGGCTACACCTTC
>NA|TRBJ1-1|NA|TRBV10-2
CASSEIGAEAFF
TGCGCCAGCAGTGAGATTGGCGCTGAAGCTTTCTTT
>NA|TRBJ2-2|NA|TRBV5-6
CASSPKPWGVRPTGELFF
TGTGCCAGCAGCCCCAAACCCTGGGGGGTGCGCCCCACCGGGGAGCTGTTTTTT
>NA|TRBJ1-1|TRBD1|TRBV29-1
CSVIGTGGRRSEAFF
TGCAGCGTAATCGGGACAGGGGGTAGGAGGTCTGAAGCTTTCTTT
>NA|TRBJ1-4|NA|TRBV30
CAWRETVRRGKLFF
TGTGCCTGGAGGGAGACGGTCAGAAGGGGAAAACTGTTTTTT
>once|TRBJ2-2|NA|TRBV5-1
CASSLVAGGTGELFF
TGCGCCAGCAGCTTGGTGGCGGGCGGCACCGGGGAGCTGTTTTTT
>NA|TRBJ1-5|NA|TRBV4-1
CASSQEPVSNQPQHF
TGCGCCAGCAGCCAAGAACCCGTTAGCAATCAGCCCCAGCATTTT
>NA|TRBJ2-3|NA|TRBV5-4
CASSLAATGGQGDTQYF
TGTGCCAGCAGCCTGGCGGCTACGGGGGGCCAGGGGGATACGCAGTATTTT
>once|TRBJ1-1|TRBD1|TRBV25-1
CASSAQGASEAFF
TGTGCCAGCAGTGCTCAGGGGGCATCTGAAGCTTTCTTT
>once|TRBJ2-2|TRBD1|TRBV2
CASRVPGTGRAGELFF
TGTGCCAGCAGAGTTCCCGGGACAGGGAGAGCCGGGGAGCTGTTTTTT
>NA|TRBJ2-7|NA|TRBV7-2
CASSPGPDTSYEQYF
TGTGCCAGCAGCCCAGGACCAGATACCTCCTACGAGCAGTACTTC
>NA|TRBJ1-2|NA|TRBV10-3
CAISESPNYGYTF
TGTGCCATCAGTGAGTCACCCAACTATGGCTACACCTTC
>NA|TRBJ1-2|TRBD1|TRBV6-1
CASSESGTGGRGYTF
TGTGCCAGCAGTGAATCGGGGACAGGGGGCCGTGGCTACACCTTC
>NA|TRBJ1-4|TRBD1|TRBV6-5
CASSYSLDRVNEKLFF
TGTGCCAGCAGTTACTCCCTGGACAGGGTGAATGAAAAACTGTTTTTT
>NA|TRBJ1-1|NA|TRBV18
CASSPNSPGTVNTEAFF
TGTGCCAGCTCACCTAACTCCCCCGGGACGGTGAACACTGAAGCTTTCTTT
>NA|TRBJ2-7|NA|TRBV18
CASSPLKGNEQYF
TGTGCCAGCTCACCACTAAAGGGAAACGAGCAGTACTTC
>NA|TRBJ2-2|NA|TRBV2
CASSEARTGAVGELFF
TGTGCCAGCAGTGAAGCCCGGACCGGAGCTGTCGGGGAGCTGTTTTTT
>once|TRBJ1-2|NA|TRBV6-1
CASNARGRDYGYTF
TGTGCCAGCAACGCAAGGGGGAGGGACTATGGCTACACCTTC